This T cell receptor (beta chain) was captured in a study of blood T cell repertoires in COVID-19. The overall study: Acute and convalescent COVID-19 specimens originated in the United States, Italy and Spain. PBMCs, B-cell-depleted T cells, or T cells were the source of the cDNA or gDNA that made up the material.

Source study methods: Scientists estimated how many nucleated cells there were by amplifying reference gene primers. Profiled with immunoSEQ multiplex PCR; TCRdb holds only in-frame clones, not every one. V and J calls and clone size are as listed in that table; D and trimming were resolved from the DNA. This sample has about 260,000 clones; 91% occur once, and the top ten carry just over 2.5%. CDR1 MGHDK and CDR2 SYGVNS come from the germline V gene. This CDR3 is built from 16 residues. J gave up 8 bases and V 8 bases, and 17 bases lay outside the gene matches. Enrolled during active infection, Seattle patients were then followed longitudinally.

Sequenced material: peripheral blood. This sequence originates from a person between 18 and 30 years old with COVID-19, enrolled during active disease. The J gene is TRBJ1-1, the V gene TRBV25-1; 10 bases fit TRBD1. The CDR3 bases are TGTGCCAGCGTATGGGGGACAGGGGAGGGCCCCCGAGAAGCTTTCTTT. It is translated as CASVWGTGEGPREAFF.